The 16 T cell receptor beta chains below come from one sample, sequenced in a study of Ad26.COV2.S vaccination and SARS-CoV-2 variants (dated by TCRdb to the early 2020s). The receptor library was made with the immunoSEQ multiplex PCR assay. TCRdb limited this immuneACCESS table to in-frame rearrangements with V and J called. A share of clones is missing; checked studies link under half to unresolved V genes, and the rest is unexplained. Here the sample has about 480,000 clones; around nine tenths occur a single time. In total, the top ten clones hold around 13% of the sample. Reading the label with the study, this specimen's treatment or condition is: approximately 18 received Ad26.COV2.S at low or high dose, single or two shots; roughly 5 received placebo; per-sample allocation not given. Repertoires of vaccine and placebo recipients were sequenced from samples collected on day 63 after the first injection.

Source: peripheral blood, taken in a trial of Ad26.COV2.S vaccine versus placebo. These receptors were obtained from a person aged 18-60 years who received the Ad26.COV2.S COVID-19 vaccine or a placebo.

V usage is TRBV9 and J usage is TRBJ1-4; tentatively, D is TRBD1 (6 bases). The V gene lost 2 bases and the J gene lost 7 bases, with 15 bases spanning the gap. This CDR3 is 15 amino acids long. CDR1 SGDLS and CDR2 YYNGEE come from the germline V gene. The CDR3 here is CASSVGVQGGEKLFF. CDR3 nucleotides: TGTGCCAGCAGCGTGGGGGTACAGGGCGGTGAAAAACTGTTTTTT.

V is TRBV6-6 and J is TRBJ1-4, with 8 bases identical to TRBD1. The CDR3 consists of 17 residues. CDR1 is MNHNY and CDR2 is SVGAGI in the germline V gene (reference sequence). The ends lost 5 bases at V and 5 bases at J; junction bases unmatched: 13. This chain's CDR3 is CASSRRTGPLLNEKLFF. The DNA of the CDR3 is TGTGCCAGCAGTCGGAGGACAGGGCCGCTCCTAAATGAAAAACTGTTTTTT.

The CDR3 DNA sequence: TGTGCCAGCAGCTTGGCAGGGACAGGGCGGTCGGACACTGAAGCTTTCTTT. Protein product: CASSLAGTGRSDTEAFF. The chain combines TRBV5-4 with TRBJ1-1, with 9 bases identical to TRBD1. The V segment lost 0 bases and the J segment 3 bases; nucleotides outside the gene matches: 9. The CDR3 is made up of 17 amino acids. The germline V gene has CDR1 SGHNT and CDR2 YYREEE (reference sequence).

The CDR3 sequence is CASSRGAGAKNIQYF. The CDR3 nucleotides read TGTGCCAGTAGCCGCGGAGCGGGAGCCAAAAACATTCAGTACTTC. The chain joins TRBV19 to TRBJ2-4; perhaps TRBD2 as D (6 bases). Between the trimmed V and J ends, which lost 6 bases and 0 bases, there was a span of 12 bases. CDR1 and CDR2 (germline): LNHDA, SQIVND (reference sequence). The CDR3 spans 15 residues.

This chain connects TRBV7-8 to TRBJ2-1, with a weak D call TRBD1 (6 bases). The CDR3 runs 13 residues. V was cut by 6 bases and J by 8 bases, with 14 bases left in between. Germline-derived CDR1 and CDR2 are SGHVS and FQNEAQ. In DNA, the CDR3 is TGTGCCAGCAGTCTCACAGGGCAGCATGAGCAGTTCTTC. Encoded protein: CASSLTGQHEQFF.

The V gene is TRBV2, the J gene TRBJ1-5; the match to TRBD1 covers 7 bases. This CDR3 is built from 15 residues. Germline loops: CDR1 SNHLY, CDR2 FYNNEI. After removal of 5 bases from V and 2 bases from J, the junction contained 6 bases not matched to a gene. The CDR3 region is CASSRTGKGNQPQHF. The DNA for the CDR3 is TGTGCCAGCAGTCGGACAGGAAAGGGCAATCAGCCCCAGCATTTT.

This rearrangement joins TRBV14 to TRBJ1-1; D remains ambiguous. Germline CDR1 SGHDN, CDR2 FVKESK. With 0 bases removed from V and 6 bases from J, the gap between germline ends came to 2 bases. The CDR3 loop spans 11 amino acids. The CDR3 is CASSQDAEAFF. The CDR3 region has the DNA TGTGCCAGCAGCCAAGACGCTGAAGCTTTCTTT.

V is TRBV5-1 and J is TRBJ2-7; D remains unclear. The CDR3 totals 14 residues. CDR1 and CDR2 (germline): SGHRS, YFSETQ. Deletions cut 3 bases from V and 2 bases from J, with 12 bases between. Here the CDR3 DNA reads TGCGCCAGCAGCTCCCGCGGCGTCCCCTACGAGCAGTACTTC. Protein: CASSSRGVPYEQYF.

This clone was recorded a few times. This rearrangement joins TRBV6-4 to TRBJ2-1; 9 bases align to TRBD2. This CDR3 is built from 15 residues. The germline V gene has CDR1 MRHNA and CDR2 SNTAGT. Trimming at V came to 4 bases and at J to 8 bases, leaving 9 bases not matched to a gene. This CDR3 reads CASSASASGTDEQFF. CDR3 sequence (DNA): TGTGCCAGCAGTGCCTCGGCTAGCGGGACCGATGAGCAGTTCTTC.

The chain recombines TRBV3-1 (or the pseudogene TRBV3-2) with TRBJ1-6, with D unresolved. Germline V gives CDR1 LGHDT, CDR2 YNNKEL (reference sequence). CDR3 length equals 14 residues. Trimming pared 1 base from V and 7 bases from J, leaving 8 bases between. The CDR3 loop reads CASSQGALNSPLHF. The CDR3 DNA follows: TGTGCCAGCAGCCAAGGGGCTTTGAATTCACCCCTCCACTTT.

The chain couples TRBV19 to TRBJ2-5; a possible D gene is TRBD2 (7 bases). This CDR3 has 16 residues. The V gene's germline CDR1 is LNHDA and CDR2 SQIVND (reference sequence). V was clipped by 4 bases and J by 5 bases, with 20 bases between them. DNA for the CDR3: TGTGCCAGTAGTACCAAGGTCCCGGGGGGCCGTGAGACCCAGTACTTC. Translation gives CASSTKVPGGRETQYF.

The table lists this clone with a count of one. The chain recombines TRBV27 with TRBJ2-1, with 9 bases matching TRBD2. Losses at the gene ends were 5 bases for V and 3 bases for J; bases not matched to a gene: 11. The CDR3 is made up of 17 amino acids. CDR1 and CDR2 (germline): MNHEY, SMNVEV (reference sequence). The CDR3 here is CASSPLVGLADYNEQFF. DNA of the CDR3: TGTGCCAGCAGTCCCCTCGTGGGACTAGCTGACTACAATGAGCAGTTCTTC.

This CDR3 reads CSVEGYRGNEQYF. The CDR3 bases are TGCAGCGTTGAAGGTTACAGGGGTAACGAGCAGTACTTC. The chain links TRBV29-1 to TRBJ2-7; 7 bases map to TRBD1. The CDR3 loop spans 13 amino acids. V shed 1 base and J 5 bases; nucleotides not matched to a gene: 5. Germline CDR1 SQVTM, CDR2 ANQGSEA.

V and J are TRBV11-2 and TRBJ2-1; possibly TRBD2 for D (6 bases). Between the trimmed V and J ends, which lost 2 bases and 5 bases, there was a span of 13 bases. Germline CDR1 and CDR2: SGHAT and FQNNGV. The CDR3 is made up of 15 amino acids. CDR3 sequence reads: CASSLFGRGNNEQFF. The CDR3 nucleotides are TGTGCCAGCAGCTTATTCGGACGCGGGAACAATGAGCAGTTCTTC.

The rearrangement joins TRBV28 to TRBJ2-5, with a weak D call TRBD2 (5 bases). Between the trimmed V and J ends, which lost 6 bases and 13 bases, there was a span of 18 bases. The CDR3 length is 12 residues. CDR1 is MDHEN and CDR2 is SYDVKM in the germline V gene. CDR3 in amino acids: CASRSGLDGLYF. DNA of the CDR3: TGTGCCAGCAGAAGCGGACTGGATGGTCTGTACTTC.

The chain couples TRBV6-5 to TRBJ1-6, with D uncertain. The germline V and J ends were trimmed by 7 bases and 6 bases, with 7 bases remaining between them. CDR3 length: 12 residues. Looked up from germline, CDR1 is MNHEY and CDR2 is SVGAGI. CDR3 bases: TGTGCCAGCACCCCCGGTAATTCACCCCTCCACTTT. Translating it yields CASTPGNSPLHF.